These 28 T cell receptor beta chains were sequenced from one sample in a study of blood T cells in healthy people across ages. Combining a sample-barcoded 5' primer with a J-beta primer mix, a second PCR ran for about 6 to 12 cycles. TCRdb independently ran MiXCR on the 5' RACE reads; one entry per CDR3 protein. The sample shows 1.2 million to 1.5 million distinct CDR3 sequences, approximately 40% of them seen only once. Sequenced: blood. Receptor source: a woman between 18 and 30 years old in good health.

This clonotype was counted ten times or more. The CDR3 protein is CASSHTDRGGQETQYF. CDR3 coding DNA: TGTGCCAGCAGCCACACCGACAGGGGCGGACAAGAGACCCAGTACTTC. This chain connects TRBV12-3 or TRBV12-4 to TRBJ2-5; 8 bases are shared with TRBD1. This CDR3 is built from 16 residues. Germline trimming cut 6 bases from V and 2 bases from J; bases unmatched to any gene: 11.

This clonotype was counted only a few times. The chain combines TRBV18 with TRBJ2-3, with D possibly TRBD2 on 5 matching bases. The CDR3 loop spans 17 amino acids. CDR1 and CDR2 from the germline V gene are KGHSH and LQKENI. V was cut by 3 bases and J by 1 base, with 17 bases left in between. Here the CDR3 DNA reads TGTGCCAGCTCACCCAGTTATGGAGGATCAGGCACAGATACGCAGTATTTT. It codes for CASSPSYGGSGTDTQYF. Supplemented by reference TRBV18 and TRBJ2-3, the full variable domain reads NAGVMQNPRHLVRRRGQEARLRCSPMKGHSHVYWYRQLPEEGLKFMVYLQKENIIDESGMPKERFSAEFPKEGPSILRIQQVVRGDSAAYFCASSPSYGGSGTDTQYFGPGTRLTVL.

The CDR3 sequence is CASRYDREDYNEQFF. Written as DNA, the CDR3 is TGTGCCAGCAGGTACGACAGGGAAGACTACAATGAGCAGTTCTTC. The genes are TRBV25-1 and TRBJ2-1; the match to TRBD1 covers 7 bases. V lost 6 bases to trimming and J lost 3 bases; unmatched junction nucleotides: 8. Looked up from germline, CDR1 is MGHDK and CDR2 is SYGVNS. This CDR3 is 15 amino acids long.

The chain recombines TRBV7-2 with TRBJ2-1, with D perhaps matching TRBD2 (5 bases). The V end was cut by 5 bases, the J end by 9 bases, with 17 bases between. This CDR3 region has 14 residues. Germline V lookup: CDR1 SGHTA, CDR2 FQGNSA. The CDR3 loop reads CASSAGISAGEQFF. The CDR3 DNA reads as TGTGCCAGCAGCGCCGGGATCTCCGCTGGTGAGCAGTTCTTC.

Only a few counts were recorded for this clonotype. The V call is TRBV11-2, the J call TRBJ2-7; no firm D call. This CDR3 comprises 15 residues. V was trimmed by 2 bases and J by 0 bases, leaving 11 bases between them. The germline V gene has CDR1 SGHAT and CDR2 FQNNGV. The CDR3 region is CASSLHGQSSYEQYF. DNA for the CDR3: TGTGCCAGCAGCTTACACGGGCAAAGCTCCTACGAGCAGTACTTC.

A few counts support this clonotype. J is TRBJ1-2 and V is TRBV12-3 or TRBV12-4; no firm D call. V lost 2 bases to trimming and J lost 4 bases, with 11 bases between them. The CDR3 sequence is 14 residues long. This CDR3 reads CASSLTANLYGYTF. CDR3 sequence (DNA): TGTGCCAGCAGTTTAACCGCAAACCTCTATGGCTACACCTTC.

Here the CDR3 DNA reads TGCAGCGTGAAAGGAACTAGCGGGGAAACCGACGAGCAGTACTTC. This gives the protein CSVKGTSGETDEQYF. The rearrangement joins TRBV29-1 to TRBJ2-7; 10 bases are a match to TRBD2. J gave up 5 bases and V 6 bases, and 13 bases lay outside the gene matches. There are 15 residues in the CDR3. The V gene's germline CDR1 is SQVTM and CDR2 ANQGSEA.

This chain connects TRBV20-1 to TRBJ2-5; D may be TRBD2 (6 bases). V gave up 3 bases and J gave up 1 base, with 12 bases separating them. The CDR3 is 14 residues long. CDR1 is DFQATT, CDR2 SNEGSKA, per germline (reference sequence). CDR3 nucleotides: TGCAGTGCTAGGCGGGGCAGTCCCCAAGAGACCCAGTACTTC. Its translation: CSARRGSPQETQYF.

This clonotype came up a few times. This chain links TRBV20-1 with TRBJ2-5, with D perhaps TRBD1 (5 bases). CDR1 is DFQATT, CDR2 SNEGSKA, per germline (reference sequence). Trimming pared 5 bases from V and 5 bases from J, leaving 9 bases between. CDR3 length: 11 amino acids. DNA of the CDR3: TGCAGTGCTCAGGGTAGGGAGACCCAGTACTTC. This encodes CSAQGRETQYF.

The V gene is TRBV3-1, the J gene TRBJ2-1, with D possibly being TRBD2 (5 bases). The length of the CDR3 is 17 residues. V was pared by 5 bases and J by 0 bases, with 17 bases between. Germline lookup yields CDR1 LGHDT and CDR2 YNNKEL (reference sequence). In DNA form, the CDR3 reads TGTGCCAGCAGCTATTTAACTAGGGAGAGCTCCTACAATGAGCAGTTCTTC. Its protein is CASSYLTRESSYNEQFF.

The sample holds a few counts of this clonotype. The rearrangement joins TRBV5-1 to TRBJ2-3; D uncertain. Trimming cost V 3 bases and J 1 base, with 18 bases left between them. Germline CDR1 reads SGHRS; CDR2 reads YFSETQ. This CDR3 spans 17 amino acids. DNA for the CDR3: TGCGCCAGCAGCTGGGCACAGCGTGGTGGCGGCACAGATACGCAGTATTTT. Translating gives CASSWAQRGGGTDTQYF.

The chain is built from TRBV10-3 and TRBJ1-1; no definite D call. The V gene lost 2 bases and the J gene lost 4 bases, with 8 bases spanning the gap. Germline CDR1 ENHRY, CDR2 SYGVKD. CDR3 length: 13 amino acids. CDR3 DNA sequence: TGTGCCATCAGTGAGAGGGCCCCCACTGAAGCTTTCTTT. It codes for CAISERAPTEAFF.

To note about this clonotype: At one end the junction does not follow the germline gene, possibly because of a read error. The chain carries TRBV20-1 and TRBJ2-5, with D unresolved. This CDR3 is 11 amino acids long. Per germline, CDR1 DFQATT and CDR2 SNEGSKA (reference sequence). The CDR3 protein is CSGRYQENQYF. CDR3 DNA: TGCAGTGGACGGTACCAAGAGAACCAGTACTTC.

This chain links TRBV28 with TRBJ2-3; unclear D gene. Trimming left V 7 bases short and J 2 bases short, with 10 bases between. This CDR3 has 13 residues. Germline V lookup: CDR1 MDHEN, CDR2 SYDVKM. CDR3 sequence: CASKGRITDTQYF. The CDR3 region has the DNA TGTGCCAGCAAAGGGCGGATCACAGATACGCAGTATTTT.

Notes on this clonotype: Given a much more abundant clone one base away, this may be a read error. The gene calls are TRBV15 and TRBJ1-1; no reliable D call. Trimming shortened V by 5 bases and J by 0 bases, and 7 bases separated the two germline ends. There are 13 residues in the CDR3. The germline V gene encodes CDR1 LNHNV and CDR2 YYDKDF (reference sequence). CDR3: CATSAGLNTEAFF. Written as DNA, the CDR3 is TGTGCCACCAGCGCCGGGCTGAACACTGAAGCTTTCTTT.

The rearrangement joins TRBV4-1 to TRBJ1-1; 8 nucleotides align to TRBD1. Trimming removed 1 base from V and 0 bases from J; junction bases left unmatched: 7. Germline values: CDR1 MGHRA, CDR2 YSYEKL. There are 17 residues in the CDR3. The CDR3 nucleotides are TGCGCCAGCAGCCAAGTTCAGGGGGCGGGCCTGAACACTGAAGCTTTCTTT. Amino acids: CASSQVQGAGLNTEAFF.

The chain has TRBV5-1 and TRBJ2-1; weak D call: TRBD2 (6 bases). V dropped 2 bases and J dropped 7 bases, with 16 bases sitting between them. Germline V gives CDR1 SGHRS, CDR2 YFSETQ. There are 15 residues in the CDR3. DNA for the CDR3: TGCGCCAGCAGCTTTAGCGGTCTACAATCAAATGAGCAGTTCTTC. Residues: CASSFSGLQSNEQFF.

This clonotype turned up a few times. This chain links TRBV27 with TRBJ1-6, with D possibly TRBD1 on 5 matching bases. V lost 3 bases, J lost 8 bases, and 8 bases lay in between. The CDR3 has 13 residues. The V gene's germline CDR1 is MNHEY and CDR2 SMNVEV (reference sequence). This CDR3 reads CASSFGGDSPLHF. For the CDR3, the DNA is TGTGCCAGCAGTTTTGGGGGGGATTCACCCCTCCACTTT.

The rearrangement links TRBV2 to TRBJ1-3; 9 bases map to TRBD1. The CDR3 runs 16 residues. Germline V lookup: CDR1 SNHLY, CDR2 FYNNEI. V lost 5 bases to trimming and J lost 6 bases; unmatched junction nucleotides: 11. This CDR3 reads CASSSGTGYQANTIYF. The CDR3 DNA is TGTGCCAGCAGTAGCGGGACAGGGTATCAGGCAAACACCATATATTTT.

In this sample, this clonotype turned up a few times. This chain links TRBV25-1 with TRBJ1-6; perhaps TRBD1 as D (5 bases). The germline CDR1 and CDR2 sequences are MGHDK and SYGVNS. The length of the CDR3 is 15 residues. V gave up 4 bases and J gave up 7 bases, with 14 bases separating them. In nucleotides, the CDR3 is TGTGCCAGCAGTGCACCCGGGACTGGGAATTCACCCCTCCACTTT. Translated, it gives CASSAPGTGNSPLHF.

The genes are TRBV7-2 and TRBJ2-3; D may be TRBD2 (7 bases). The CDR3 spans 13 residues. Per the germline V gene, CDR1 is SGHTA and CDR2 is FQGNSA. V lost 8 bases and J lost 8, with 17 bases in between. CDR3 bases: TGTGCCAGCCAAGGGGGGGGCACGGGTACGCAGTATTTT. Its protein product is CASQGGGTGTQYF. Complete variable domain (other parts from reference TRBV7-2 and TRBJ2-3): GAGVSQSPSNKVTEKGKDVELRCDPISGHTALYWYRQSLGQGLEFLIYFQGNSAPDKSGLPSDRFSAERTGGSVSTLTIQRTQQEDSAVYLCASQGGGTGTQYFGPGTRLTVL.

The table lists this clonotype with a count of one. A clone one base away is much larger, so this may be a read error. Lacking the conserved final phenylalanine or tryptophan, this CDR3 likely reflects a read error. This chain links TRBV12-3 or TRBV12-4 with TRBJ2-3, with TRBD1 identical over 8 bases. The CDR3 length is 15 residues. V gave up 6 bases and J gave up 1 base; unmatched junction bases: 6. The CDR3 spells CASSPLDRGTDTQYS. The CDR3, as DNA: TGTGCCAGCAGCCCCCTGGACAGGGGCACAGATACGCAGTATTCT.

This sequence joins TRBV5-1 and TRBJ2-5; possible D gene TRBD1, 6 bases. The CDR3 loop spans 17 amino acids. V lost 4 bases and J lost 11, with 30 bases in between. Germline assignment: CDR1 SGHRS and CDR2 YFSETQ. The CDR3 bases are TGCGCCAGCAGCAGGACCGACAGGTCTTGGACCTACAATGAGCAGTACTTC. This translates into CASSRTDRSWTYNEQYF.

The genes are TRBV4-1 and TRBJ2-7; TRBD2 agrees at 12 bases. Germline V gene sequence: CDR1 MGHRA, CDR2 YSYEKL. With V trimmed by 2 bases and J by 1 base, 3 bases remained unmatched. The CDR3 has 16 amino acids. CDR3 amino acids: CASSQPSGRGSYEQYF. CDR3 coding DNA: TGCGCCAGCAGCCAACCTAGCGGGAGGGGGTCCTACGAGCAGTACTTC.

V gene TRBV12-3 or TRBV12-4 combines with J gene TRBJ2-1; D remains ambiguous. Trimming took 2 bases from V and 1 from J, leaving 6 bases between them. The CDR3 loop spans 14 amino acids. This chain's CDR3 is CASSLRYSYNEQFF. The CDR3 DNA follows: TGTGCCAGCAGTTTAAGGTATTCCTACAATGAGCAGTTCTTC.

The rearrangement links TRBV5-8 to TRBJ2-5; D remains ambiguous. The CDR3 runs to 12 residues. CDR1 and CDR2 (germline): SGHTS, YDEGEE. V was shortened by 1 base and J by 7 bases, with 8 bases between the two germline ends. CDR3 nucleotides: TGTGCCAGCAGCTTGACTTTTGTGACCCAGTACTTC. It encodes CASSLTFVTQYF.

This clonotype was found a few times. CDR3 in DNA: TGCAGCCTCAGCGGGGGGGCTTCAGATACGCAGTATTTT. Translated, it gives CSLSGGASDTQYF. This sequence joins TRBV29-1 and TRBJ2-3; TRBD2 matches at 10 bases. Germline CDR1 is SQVTM and CDR2 is ANQGSEA. With 8 bases clipped from V and 4 bases from J, the junction kept 6 bases outside the gene matches. The CDR3 is 13 amino acids.

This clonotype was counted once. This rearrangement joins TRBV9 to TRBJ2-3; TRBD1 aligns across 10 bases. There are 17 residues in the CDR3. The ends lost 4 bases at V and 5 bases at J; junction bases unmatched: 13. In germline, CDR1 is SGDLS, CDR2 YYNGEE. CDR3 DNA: TGTGCCAGCAGCCCCACTCCGACAGGGGGCTCGGGAGATACGCAGTATTTT. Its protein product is CASSPTPTGGSGDTQYF.